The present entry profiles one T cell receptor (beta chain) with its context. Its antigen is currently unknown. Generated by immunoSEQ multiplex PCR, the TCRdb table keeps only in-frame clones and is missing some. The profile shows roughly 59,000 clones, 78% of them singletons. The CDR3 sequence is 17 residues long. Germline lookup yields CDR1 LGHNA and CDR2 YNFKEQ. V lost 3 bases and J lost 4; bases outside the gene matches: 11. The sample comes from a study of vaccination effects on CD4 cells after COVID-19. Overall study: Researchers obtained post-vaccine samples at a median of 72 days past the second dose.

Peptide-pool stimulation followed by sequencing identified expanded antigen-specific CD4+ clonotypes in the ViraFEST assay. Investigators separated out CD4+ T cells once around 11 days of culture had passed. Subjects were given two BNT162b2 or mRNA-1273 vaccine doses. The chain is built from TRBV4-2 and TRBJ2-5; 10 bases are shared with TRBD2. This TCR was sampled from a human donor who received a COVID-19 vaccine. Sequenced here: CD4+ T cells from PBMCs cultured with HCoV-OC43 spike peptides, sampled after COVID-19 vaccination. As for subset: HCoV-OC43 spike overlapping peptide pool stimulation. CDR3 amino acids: CASSHGGSGGAVETQYF. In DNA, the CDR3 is TGTGCCAGCAGCCACGGAGGAAGCGGGGGGGCAGTAGAGACCCAGTACTTC.